The 13 T cell receptor delta chains listed next were all sequenced from one sample in a study of γδ T cells in repeated Plasmodium falciparum infection. Flow sorting of PBMC yielded separate Vgamma9/Vdelta2+ and Vdelta2-negative gammadelta T cell populations for bulk repertoire analysis. TCRdb re-called the multiplex PCR reads via CATT. This table has about 89,000 delta-chain clones, 1.4% appearing once. Source material: gamma-delta T cells from blood. Receptors originate from a pool of human donors (malaria-infected and uninfected, not separated).

This clone showed up just a few times. TCRdb's protein for this DNA is that of a much larger clone and differs from the translation at residue 13, likely a read error; the protein shown is the DNA translation. The chain links TRDV2 to TRDJ3; TRDD3 matches at 9 bases. Germline matching of the DNA provided the J gene here, since TCRdb leaves it blank. The length of the CDR3 is 19 residues. Germline CDR1 GEAIGNYY, CDR2 EKD. CDR3 coding DNA: TGTGCCTGTGACACCGCGGACTGGGGGAGCTCCTGGGGCACCCGACAGATGTTTTTC. It encodes CACDTADWGSSWGTRQMFF.

With regard to this clone: A read error is likely here: a far larger clone is one base away. Other DNA sequences in this sample translate to the same CDR3. This chain uses TRDV2 with TRDJ1; possibly TRDD2 for D (5 bases). TCRdb does not report a J gene; here it was assigned by matching the DNA to germline references. Trimming pared 7 bases from V and 1 base from J, leaving 24 bases between. The germline CDR1 and CDR2 sequences are GEAIGNYY and EKD. The CDR3 covers 17 residues. CDR3 residues: CACDGPYGPGRTDKLIF. The CDR3 DNA reads TGTGCCTGCGACGGCCCCTACGGGCCAGGACGCACCGATAAACTCATCTTT.

This clone was seen more than once but under ten times. A far larger clone is a single base away, which makes a read error likely. This CDR3 is also generated by other DNA sequences in the sample. The rearrangement links TRDV1 to TRDJ1, with 7 bases lining up with TRDD3. The J gene is not listed in TCRdb, so it was assigned here from a DNA match to germline. Germline V CDR1 and CDR2: TSWWSYY, QGS. V shed 1 base, J shed 2 bases, and the junction held 25 bases outside the gene matches. The CDR3 sequence is 22 residues long. The CDR3 DNA sequence: TGTGCTCTTGGGGAACCTACGGGGATTACTGGAGGATACGCAGCGGGGACCGATAAACTCATCTTT. Protein product: CALGEPTGITGGYAAGTDKLIF.

Of note for this clone: Given a far larger clone just one base away, this is likely a sequencing read error. In the same sample, other DNA sequences code for this CDR3. The gene calls are TRDV1 and TRDJ1; 7 positions agree with TRDD3. The ends lost 0 bases at V and 8 bases at J; junction bases unmatched: 33. The CDR3 has 23 amino acids. Germline assignment: CDR1 TSWWSYY and CDR2 QGS. This CDR3 is CALGELIVSPIKSNFTGDQKLIF. In DNA, the CDR3 is TGTGCTCTTGGGGAACTAATTGTGTCGCCCATAAAGTCAAATTTTACTGGGGACCAGAAACTCATCTTT.

Ten or more counts support this clone. This chain connects TRDV1 to TRDJ1; TRDD3 agrees at 11 bases. Unmatched junction bases numbered 17, after V lost 1 base and J lost 1 base. Germline assignment: CDR1 TSWWSYY and CDR2 QGS. The CDR3 is made up of 21 amino acids. CDR3 in amino acids: CALGEPPTTLYWGISTDKLIF. The CDR3 region has the DNA TGTGCTCTTGGGGAACCTCCTACGACCCTGTACTGGGGGATATCCACCGATAAACTCATCTTT.

Points on this clone: The amino acid sequence in TCRdb belongs to a much larger clone and departs from this DNA's translation at residue 13, likely a sequencing read error; the sequence shown is translated from the DNA. The chain is built from TRDV1 and TRDJ1; 8 bases match TRDD3. TCRdb offers no J gene call, so here the DNA was matched to germline to obtain one. The trim removed 9 bases at V and 1 base at J, leaving 22 bases unmatched. The germline CDR1 and CDR2 sequences are TSWWSYY and QGS. This CDR3 has 19 amino acids. CDR3 bases: TGTGCTCTGACCCGGGAGAGCGGGGATACAATCGCGTGCACCGATAAACTCATCTTT. This gives the protein CALTRESGDTIACTDKLIF.

A few counts support this clone. TCRdb records a much larger clone's protein for this DNA, with a difference at residue 3 that likely arises from a read error; the protein given is the translation of the DNA. This CDR3 is CAPGSSFLRYRGARGNTDKLIF. CDR3 nucleotides: TGTGCTCCTGGGTCATCCTTCCTACGTTATAGGGGGGCCCGAGGGAACACCGATAAACTCATCTTT. This chain links TRDV1 with TRDJ1; 9 nucleotides align to TRDD2. No J gene is reported in TCRdb; it was inferred here by comparing the DNA with germline. The CDR3 has 22 amino acids. CDR1 TSWWSYY and CDR2 QGS come from the germline V gene.

On this clone: The protein TCRdb gives is from a much larger clone and does not agree with this DNA's translation at residue 4, likely a read error; the protein shown here comes from the DNA. This chain joins TRDV3 and TRDJ1; TRDD3 matches at 7 bases. The J gene is not listed in TCRdb, so it was assigned here from a DNA match to germline. Germline loops: CDR1 TVYSNPD, CDR2 GDNSRS (reference sequence). Unmatched junction bases numbered 10, after V lost 2 bases and J lost 1 base. The CDR3 loop spans 15 amino acids. Here the CDR3 reads CAFARGIRGTDKLIF. DNA for the CDR3: TGTGCCTTTGCGAGGGGGATCAGAGGCACCGATAAACTCATCTTT.

This clone was seen a few times. This DNA's translation and the protein TCRdb lists, from a much larger clone, do not match at residue 10, likely due to a read error; the protein shown is translated from the DNA. This chain joins TRDV1 and TRDJ3; tentative D call: TRDD3 (5 bases). As TCRdb names no J gene, one was assigned here on the basis of a DNA match to germline. V was clipped by 2 bases and J by 0 bases, with 14 bases between them. This CDR3 region has 19 residues. From germline, CDR1 is TSWWSYY and CDR2 QGS. The CDR3 DNA reads TGTGCTCTTGGGGAAGGAAAGTGGGGAGGCTCCTGGGACACCCGACAGATGTTTTTC. Translated, it gives CALGEGKWGGSWDTRQMFF.

Concerning this clone: This likely traces to a read error, being one base from a far larger clone. Other DNA sequences in the sample encode the same CDR3. CDR3 sequence reads: CACDPRILLPPCTGGYIADKLIF. The CDR3 nucleotides read TGTGCCTGTGACCCACGGATACTACTTCCCCCTTGTACTGGGGGATACATCGCCGATAAACTCATCTTT. The chain uses TRDV2 and TRDJ1; 12 bases are shared with TRDD3. TCRdb is silent on the J gene; assignment here came from matching the DNA to germline. The V gene end was trimmed by 3 bases and the J gene end by 3 bases; junction bases not matched to a gene: 28. This CDR3 has 23 amino acids. Germline CDR1 is GEAIGNYY and CDR2 is EKD.

This clone has a handful of counts. The protein given by TCRdb reflects a much larger clone and differs at residue 11 from this DNA's translation, likely from a read error; the protein shown is the DNA's translation. The chain uses TRAV38-2/DV8 and TRDJ1, with D possibly called TRDD2 or TRDD3 (7 bases each). TCRdb records no J gene; here it was assigned by comparing the DNA to germline. This CDR3 region has 19 residues. Germline lookup yields CDR1 TSESDYY and CDR2 QEAYKQQN. V lost 8 bases and J 2 bases, leaving 31 bases between the germline ends. For the CDR3, the DNA is TGTGCTTACCAACGGTTCCTACAGGTACTGAGGGATACTACCGATAAACTCATCTTT. Protein: CAYQRFLQVLRDTTDKLIF.

This clone showed up just a few times. This DNA's translation differs at residue 18 from TCRdb's protein, which comes from a much larger clone; a read error is likely, and the protein shown is translated from the DNA. The CDR3 region has the DNA TGTGCTCTTGGTGAACTAAGTACTTTGACAGTACTCCATGCGCCAATTTACGCCGATAAACTCATCTTT. Translating gives CALGELSTLTVLHAPIYADKLIF. The chain combines TRDV1 with TRDJ1; D gene unclear. The germline V gene encodes CDR1 TSWWSYY and CDR2 QGS. CDR3 length: 23 amino acids.

This clone came up many times. The chain uses TRDV1 and TRDJ1; 11 nucleotides agree with TRDD3. The CDR3 has 20 amino acids. Germline CDR1 and CDR2: TSWWSYY and QGS. The junction had 23 bases not matched to a gene; V was cut back by 4 bases and J by 7 bases. CDR3 region: CALGGFLGPSYWGIDAKLIF. The DNA for the CDR3 is TGTGCTCTTGGGGGTTTTCTCGGGCCTTCCTACTGGGGGATAGATGCTAAACTCATCTTT.